One TCR beta chain is described in this entry. The antigen is unknown. Use of 60 Vbeta and 13 Jbeta primers characterized the PCR. TCRdb's copy holds only in-frame clones and misses some; the assay was immunoSEQ multiplex PCR. Of fewer than 110,000 clones listed, about 85% were seen once; the top ten hold around 2.1%. Unrecorded immune exposures were likely, despite nominal health at sampling. The source of the sample is a study of cytomegalovirus exposure and HLA in healthy donors. Trimming pared 0 bases from V and 5 bases from J, leaving 10 bases between. CDR1 SNHLY and CDR2 FYNNEI come from the germline V gene. This CDR3 comprises 15 residues. Study observations and caveats: Reported results showed that the classifier diagnosed cytomegalovirus status with high specificity and sensitivity. What TCR beta sequences reportedly achieved was accurate prediction of HLA-A and HLA-B alleles in most subjects.

The chain recombines TRBV2 with TRBJ1-4; tentative D call: TRBD1 (5 bases). The sample was PBMCs. The origin of this receptor is a man under 40 in good health and CMV-seronegative. CDR3 amino acids: CASSEAAAGNEKLFF. The CDR3 bases are TGTGCCAGCAGTGAAGCTGCGGCAGGGAATGAAAAACTGTTTTTT.